This record concerns one TCR beta chain sequence. The CDR3 sequence is 15 residues long. V lost 0 bases and J lost 6; bases outside the gene matches: 6. Germline-derived CDR1 and CDR2 are MNHEY and SVGAGI. Within Nashville, Tennessee resided all donors, each a Caucasian adult. The sample originates from a study of shared clonotypes between healthy human individuals. Across the study: A couple of female and three male donors aged 18 to 49 were enrolled.

Data came from immunoSEQ multiplex PCR; TCRdb stores just in-frame clones and leaves some out. The sample lists about 2,500,000 clones; about 92% were seen once. The sequencing sample was made of naive CD4+ T cells sorted from blood. The sample's subset: CD45RA+ positively selected. The origin of this receptor is a man aged 18 to 29 in good health. This sequence joins TRBV6-5 and TRBJ2-7, with 9 nucleotides matching TRBD1. The CDR3 loop is CASSYSSDRGGEQYF. In nucleotides, the CDR3 is TGTGCCAGCAGTTACTCATCGGACAGGGGAGGCGAGCAGTACTTC.